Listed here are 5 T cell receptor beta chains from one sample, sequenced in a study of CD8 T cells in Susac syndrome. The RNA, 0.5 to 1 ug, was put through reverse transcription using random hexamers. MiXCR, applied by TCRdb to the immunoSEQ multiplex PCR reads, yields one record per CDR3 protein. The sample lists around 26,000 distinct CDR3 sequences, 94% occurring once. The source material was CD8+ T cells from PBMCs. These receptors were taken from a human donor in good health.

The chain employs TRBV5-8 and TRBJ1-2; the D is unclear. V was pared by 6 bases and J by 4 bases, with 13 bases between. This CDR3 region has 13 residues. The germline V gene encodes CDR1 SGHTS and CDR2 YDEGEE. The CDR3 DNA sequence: TGTGCCAGCACCCCGGGGAGTCTCTATGGCTACACCTTC. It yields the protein CASTPGSLYGYTF.

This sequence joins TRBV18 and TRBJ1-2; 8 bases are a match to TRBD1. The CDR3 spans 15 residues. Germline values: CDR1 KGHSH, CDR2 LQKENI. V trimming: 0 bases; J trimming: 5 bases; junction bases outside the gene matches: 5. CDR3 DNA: TGTGCCAGCTCACCACCATCGACAGGGGTATATGGCTACACCTTC. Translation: CASSPPSTGVYGYTF.

The CDR3 region has the DNA TGCAGCGTTGAAAAGGGCCGAGGGGTTGAAGCTTTCTTT. Protein: CSVEKGRGVEAFF. The chain employs TRBV29-1 and TRBJ1-1; D possibly corresponds to TRBD1 (5 bases). V lost 2 bases and J 7 bases, leaving 14 bases between the germline ends. CDR3 size: 13 residues. Germline V lookup: CDR1 SQVTM, CDR2 ANQGSEA.

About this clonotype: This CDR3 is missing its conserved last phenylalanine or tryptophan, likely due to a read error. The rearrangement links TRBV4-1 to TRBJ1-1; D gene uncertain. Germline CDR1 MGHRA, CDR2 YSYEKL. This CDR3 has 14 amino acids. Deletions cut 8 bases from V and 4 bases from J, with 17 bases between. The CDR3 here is CASGREGGITEAFL. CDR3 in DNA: TGCGCCAGCGGTCGGGAGGGAGGAATCACTGAAGCTTTCCTT.

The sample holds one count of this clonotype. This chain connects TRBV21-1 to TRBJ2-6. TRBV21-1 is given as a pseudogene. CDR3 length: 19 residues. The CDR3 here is CASSKGVSSQSSGANVLTF. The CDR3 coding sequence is TGTGCCAGCAGCAAAGGTGTGAGCAGCCAGAGCTCTGGGGCCAACGTCCTGACTTTC.